These 6 T cell receptor beta chains share one sample of origin, sequenced in a study of T-cell reconstitution after alpha-beta-depleted transplantation in children. Preparation of the TCRbeta library involved a method that used unique molecular identifiers. TCRdb re-derived calls from the PCR reads in MiXCR, one entry per CDR3 protein. Among hundreds of thousands of distinct CDR3 sequences listed, 13% were seen once. The specimen comprised PBMCs, sampled before TCRalphabeta/CD19-depleted stem cell transplant. The receptors derive from a girl aged 2 to 10 with congenital amegakaryocytic thrombocytopenia, due to receive a stem cell transplant.

This chain uses TRBV7-9 with TRBJ2-1, with TRBD2 identical over 10 bases. CDR3 length equals 15 residues. The germline V gene encodes CDR1 SEHNR and CDR2 FQNEAQ (reference sequence). The trim removed 6 bases at V and 6 bases at J, leaving 8 bases unmatched. CDR3 sequence (DNA): TGTGCCAGCAGGCTCGGGCTAGCGGGAGCCAATGAGCAGTTCTTC. Protein product: CASRLGLAGANEQFF.

The sample holds a few counts of this clonotype. The chain combines TRBV7-2 with TRBJ2-1; maybe TRBD2 (5 bases). Germline lookup yields CDR1 SGHTA and CDR2 FQGNSA. CDR3 length equals 15 residues. V dropped 8 bases and J dropped 8 bases, with 22 bases sitting between them. CDR3 sequence (DNA): TGTGCCAGCTTGCACCAAGCCAGGAGGAACGATGAGCAGTTCTTC. Translating gives CASLHQARRNDEQFF. The variable domain in full, completed from reference TRBV7-2 and TRBJ2-1, reads GAGVSQSPSNKVTEKGKDVELRCDPISGHTALYWYRQSLGQGLEFLIYFQGNSAPDKSGLPSDRFSAERTGGSVSTLTIQRTQQEDSAVYLCASLHQARRNDEQFFGPGTRLTVL.

This clonotype showed up just once. The CDR3 end shows no conserved phenylalanine or tryptophan, and so a read error is likely. The chain couples TRBV20-1 to TRBJ2-3, with D perhaps TRBD2 (7 bases). The germline CDR1 and CDR2 sequences are DFQATT and SNEGSKA (reference sequence). This CDR3 region has 21 residues. Trimming took 8 bases from V and 0 from J, leaving 36 bases between them. CDR3 nucleotides: TGCAGTTCTCCATGGCCGTACTTAACAGGGACTACCACCCCGAGCACAGATACGCAGTATTCT. Translating gives CSSPWPYLTGTTTPSTDTQYS.

This clonotype was counted only a few times. The chain carries TRBV7-2 and TRBJ2-5; a possible D gene is TRBD1 (6 bases). The germline CDR1 and CDR2 sequences are SGHTA and FQGNSA. This CDR3 contains 14 residues. Trimming pared 5 bases from V and 3 bases from J, leaving 13 bases between. CDR3 in DNA: TGTGCCAGCAGCCACTCCGCAGGGGAAGAGACCCAGTACTTC. As protein: CASSHSAGEETQYF.

Ten or more counts support this clonotype. This chain connects TRBV7-8 to TRBJ2-7; 9 bases align to TRBD1. The germline gives CDR1 SGHVS, CDR2 FQNEAQ. V shed 5 bases and J 3 bases; nucleotides not matched to a gene: 5. This CDR3 has 14 amino acids. The CDR3 bases are TGTGCCAGCAGCCCCGGACAGGGGATCTACGAGCAGTACTTC. Its translation: CASSPGQGIYEQYF.

This chain uses TRBV20-1 with TRBJ2-1; TRBD2 is a possible D gene (5 bases). Trimming took 6 bases from V and 0 from J, leaving 18 bases between them. This CDR3 has 16 residues. CDR1 and CDR2 (germline): DFQATT, SNEGSKA (reference sequence). The CDR3 region is CSARLRGISSYNEQFF. For the CDR3, the DNA is TGCAGTGCCAGACTCAGAGGGATAAGCTCCTACAATGAGCAGTTCTTC.